The next 24 T cell receptor beta chains were all read from a single sample in a study of blood T cell repertoires in COVID-19. Data came from immunoSEQ multiplex PCR; TCRdb stores just in-frame clones and leaves some out. The profile shows roughly 90,000 clones, around four fifths of them singletons. The sample consisted of peripheral blood. The receptors originated from a man aged 50-59 years with acute or convalescent COVID-19.

This clone has only a few counts. The chain recombines TRBV7-9 with TRBJ2-3; 7 bases agree with TRBD1. Germline loops: CDR1 SEHNR, CDR2 FQNEAQ (reference sequence). The CDR3 has 13 residues. After removal of 3 bases from V and 6 bases from J, the junction contained 3 bases not matched to a gene. The CDR3 region has the DNA TGTGCCAGCAGCTTTACAGGGGCGGATACGCAGTATTTT. The encoded protein is CASSFTGADTQYF.

This chain links TRBV3-1 (or the pseudogene TRBV3-2) with TRBJ2-5; a weak D match, TRBD2 (6 bases). The ends were cut back, 4 bases at V and 5 bases at J, with 11 bases in the middle. CDR3 size: 13 residues. Germline V gives CDR1 LGHDT, CDR2 YNNKEL (reference sequence). The CDR3 reads CASSRGVAETQYF. As DNA, the CDR3 is TGTGCCAGCAGCCGCGGGGTAGCGGAGACCCAGTACTTC.

This clone was found once. The J gene is TRBJ1-2, the V gene TRBV3-1 (or the pseudogene TRBV3-2); D remains unclear. V dropped 0 bases and J dropped 0 bases, with 11 bases sitting between them. The CDR3 totals 16 residues. Looked up from germline, CDR1 is LGHDT and CDR2 is YNNKEL (reference sequence). CDR3 in amino acids: CASSQELRGANYGYTF. The CDR3 nucleotides are TGTGCCAGCAGCCAAGAATTGCGGGGAGCTAACTATGGCTACACCTTC.

This clone was seen once. No DNA is shown, since the ends of the CDR3 on it are uncertain; the CDR3 is the one TCRdb lists. The J gene is TRBJ2-3, the V gene TRBV28; the table's D call, TRBD1, was not checked against the DNA. The CDR3 totals 11 residues, both ends included. The V gene's germline CDR1 is MDHEN and CDR2 SYDVKM. CDR3 loop: CASSFGTGSYF.

The chain uses TRBV2 and TRBJ1-2; a weak D match, TRBD1 (5 bases). Germline V gene data show CDR1 as SNHLY and CDR2 as FYNNEI. CDR3 length: 15 residues. V lost 2 bases to trimming and J lost 8 bases, with 18 bases between them. The CDR3 DNA sequence: TGTGCCAGCAGTGAAATCCAGGGCCGAACCTCCGGCTACACCTTC. Protein sequence: CASSEIQGRTSGYTF.

This clone has only one observation. The J gene is TRBJ2-7, the V gene TRBV27, with 8 bases matching TRBD1. Germline lookup yields CDR1 MNHEY and CDR2 SMNVEV (reference sequence). Unmatched junction bases numbered 5, after V lost 5 bases and J lost 2 bases. The CDR3 contains 14 residues. The DNA for the CDR3 is TGTGCCAGCAGTATGGACAGGGCTCCCTACGAGCAGTACTTC. It translates to CASSMDRAPYEQYF.

This clone was detected a few times. The genes are TRBV12-3 or TRBV12-4 and TRBJ1-5; D is unclear. The CDR3 extends over 13 amino acids. The V and J ends lost 3 bases and 7 bases respectively, with 10 bases between them. The CDR3 region is CASSFTDTQPQHF. The CDR3, as DNA: TGTGCCAGCAGTTTCACCGACACGCAGCCCCAGCATTTT.

V and J are TRBV29-1 and TRBJ2-7; 8 positions agree with TRBD1. The V segment lost 2 bases and the J segment 6 bases; nucleotides outside the gene matches: 6. The germline gives CDR1 SQVTM, CDR2 ANQGSEA. The CDR3 length is 13 residues. The CDR3 sequence: CSVESGQGVEQYF. In nucleotides, the CDR3 is TGCAGCGTTGAATCCGGACAGGGTGTCGAGCAGTACTTC.

V usage is TRBV18 and J usage is TRBJ2-7; perhaps TRBD1 as D (6 bases). This CDR3 is built from 15 residues. Looked up from germline, CDR1 is KGHSH and CDR2 is LQKENI. Trimming cost V 1 base and J 2 bases, with 12 bases left between them. The CDR3 DNA reads TGTGCCAGCTCACCACTGAGACAGGCCACCTACGAGCAGTACTTC. Protein product: CASSPLRQATYEQYF. Supplemented by reference TRBV18 and TRBJ2-7, the full variable domain reads NAGVMQNPRHLVRRRGQEARLRCSPMKGHSHVYWYRQLPEEGLKFMVYLQKENIIDESGMPKERFSAEFPKEGPSILRIQQVVRGDSAAYFCASSPLRQATYEQYFGPGTRLTVT.

The J gene is TRBJ2-4, the V gene TRBV4-3; TRBD1 aligns across 7 bases. CDR3 length: 19 residues. V lost 1 base and J lost 3; bases outside the gene matches: 15. The germline V gene encodes CDR1 LGHNA and CDR2 YSLEER. The CDR3, as DNA: TGCGCCAGCAGCCAAGCCCCGACAGGGTCGGGTTTCAGCAAAAACATTCAGTACTTC. This gives the protein CASSQAPTGSGFSKNIQYF.

V gene TRBV10-3 combines with J gene TRBJ2-5; 15 bases are shared with TRBD2. Germline assignment: CDR1 ENHRY and CDR2 SYGVKD. V lost 0 bases and J lost 4; bases outside the gene matches: 12. The CDR3 sequence is 20 residues long. CDR3: CAISESSGTSGRRSSETQYF. Written as DNA, the CDR3 is TGTGCCATCAGTGAGTCCTCCGGGACTAGCGGGAGGAGATCTTCAGAGACCCAGTACTTC.

CDR3 coding DNA: TGTGCCAGTAGTATGGGTGGGACTAGCGGTGAAGAGACCCAGTACTTC. Its protein product is CASSMGGTSGEETQYF. V usage is TRBV19 and J usage is TRBJ2-5; 11 bases align to TRBD2. Germline CDR1 reads LNHDA; CDR2 reads SQIVND (reference sequence). This CDR3 is built from 16 residues. V dropped 3 bases and J dropped 3; count of bases not matched to a gene: 6.

The rearrangement joins TRBV10-3 to TRBJ2-5, with 10 bases aligning to TRBD1. Per germline, CDR1 ENHRY and CDR2 SYGVKD. J gave up 5 bases and V 6 bases, and 3 bases lay outside the gene matches. CDR3 size: 13 residues. The CDR3 here is CAIRTDRGETQYF. The CDR3 coding sequence is TGTGCCATCAGGACGGACAGGGGGGAGACCCAGTACTTC.

The chain carries TRBV3-1 (or the pseudogene TRBV3-2) and TRBJ2-4, with D possibly matching TRBD2 (7 bases). Germline lookup yields CDR1 LGHDT and CDR2 YNNKEL (reference sequence). The V and J ends lost 0 bases and 0 bases respectively, with 18 bases between them. CDR3 size: 19 residues. CDR3 amino acids: CASSQDRGGAQLAKNIQYF. CDR3 sequence (DNA): TGTGCCAGCAGCCAAGATCGCGGGGGCGCACAGTTAGCCAAAAACATTCAGTACTTC.

The chain carries TRBV10-3 and TRBJ1-2, with TRBD1 as a possible D gene (5 bases). With 7 bases removed from V and 1 base from J, the gap between germline ends came to 7 bases. The CDR3 is 12 residues long. In germline, CDR1 is ENHRY, CDR2 SYGVKD. The CDR3 coding sequence is TGTGCCATCAAACAGGTTAACTATGGCTACACCTTC. It yields the protein CAIKQVNYGYTF.

This clone has a handful of counts. The chain couples TRBV29-1 to TRBJ2-7; a possible D gene is TRBD2 (6 bases). This CDR3 is 15 amino acids long. Per the germline V gene, CDR1 is SQVTM and CDR2 is ANQGSEA. V shed 0 bases and J shed 0 bases, with 12 bases lying between them. This CDR3 is CSVEDGTSSSYEQYF. CDR3 DNA sequence: TGCAGCGTTGAAGATGGGACTTCCAGCTCCTACGAGCAGTACTTC.

The V call is TRBV28, the J call TRBJ1-2, with TRBD1 as a possible D gene (6 bases). The CDR3 spans 14 residues. Germline V gene sequence: CDR1 MDHEN, CDR2 SYDVKM. The V gene lost 6 bases and the J gene lost 3 bases, with 14 bases spanning the gap. The CDR3 nucleotides read TGTGCCAGCAGGAGTGGGGGCTCGGACTATGGCTACACCTTC. It translates to CASRSGGSDYGYTF.

This clone was seen once. The chain joins TRBV18 to TRBJ2-2; the D gene is possibly TRBD1 (6 bases). Germline CDR1 KGHSH, CDR2 LQKENI. The CDR3 length is 16 residues. Trimming left V 0 bases short and J 6 bases short, with 14 bases between. Here the CDR3 reads CASSPPGTRGSGELFF. CDR3 sequence (DNA): TGTGCCAGCTCACCACCCGGCACAAGGGGGTCCGGGGAGCTGTTTTTT.

As for this clone: One end of the junction is discordant with germline, which a read error may explain. The V call is TRBV7-2, the J call TRBJ2-1, with D unclear. The CDR3 is 15 amino acids. Germline values: CDR1 SGHTA, CDR2 FQGNSA. Here the CDR3 reads CASSTRPGSFIWVVF. The CDR3 coding sequence is TGTGCCAGCAGTACCAGACCCGGGTCCTTTATTTGGGTAGTCTTC.

This chain uses TRBV5-4 with TRBJ1-2; maybe TRBD1 (5 bases). The CDR3 covers 15 residues. The germline V gene has CDR1 SGHNT and CDR2 YYREEE (reference sequence). V was cut by 0 bases and J by 2 bases, with 11 bases left in between. The chain's CDR3 is CASSLGSRGNYGYTF. The CDR3 nucleotides read TGTGCCAGCAGCTTGGGTTCAAGGGGAAACTATGGCTACACCTTC.

This clone has only one observation. The chain joins TRBV5-4 to TRBJ1-1; the D gene is possibly TRBD1 (6 bases). The CDR3 consists of 14 residues. CDR1 is SGHNT, CDR2 YYREEE, per germline (reference sequence). Trimming took 0 bases from V and 1 from J, leaving 7 bases between them. The CDR3 coding sequence is TGTGCCAGCAGCTTGGACAGGGCGAACACTGAAGCTTTCTTT. It yields the protein CASSLDRANTEAFF.

This rearrangement joins TRBV6-5 to TRBJ2-7, with D tentatively TRBD2 (5 bases). The CDR3 contains 13 residues. The V gene's germline CDR1 is MNHEY and CDR2 SVGAGI. Trimming cost V 6 bases and J 5 bases, with 14 bases left between them. The CDR3 coding sequence is TGTGCCAGCAGAAGTGTTATCGGGAACGAGCAGTACTTC. Translating it yields CASRSVIGNEQYF.

The count of this clone is one. The chain combines TRBV7-2 with TRBJ2-3, with 15 bases lining up with TRBD2. Germline V lookup: CDR1 SGHTA, CDR2 FQGNSA. V was clipped by 5 bases and J by 5 bases; unmatched bases: 14. CDR3 length: 19 residues. As DNA, the CDR3 is TGTGCCAGCAGCACTACTCGGACTAGCGGGGGGGCCCGGTTAGATACGCAGTATTTT. Its protein is CASSTTRTSGGARLDTQYF.

This clone came up a few times. The V gene is TRBV29-1, the J gene TRBJ2-3; D perhaps matches TRBD1 (6 bases). The CDR3 length is 14 residues. From germline, CDR1 is SQVTM and CDR2 ANQGSEA. The ends were cut back, 3 bases at V and 2 bases at J, with 12 bases in the middle. Here the CDR3 reads CSVDVTGSTDTQYF. CDR3 sequence (DNA): TGCAGCGTTGATGTGACAGGCTCCACAGATACGCAGTATTTT.